The 10 T cell receptor beta chains below all came from one sample that was sequenced in a study of T cell changes during pregnancy in multiple sclerosis. Generated by immunoSEQ multiplex PCR, the TCRdb table keeps only in-frame clones and is missing some. The table lists 75,000 to 80,000 clones, about 93% of them singletons. Sequenced here: peripheral blood, sampled after pregnancy. The receptors were sampled from a female donor in good health, enrolled as a control in a pregnancy study.

The CDR3 nucleotides are TGTGCCAGCAGCCGGACAGTACAAGGGGAGCTGTTTTTT. This codes for CASSRTVQGELFF. The chain uses TRBV9 and TRBJ2-2; the D gene is possibly TRBD1 (6 bases). In germline, CDR1 is SGDLS, CDR2 YYNGEE. The CDR3 consists of 13 residues. V was pared by 4 bases and J by 8 bases, with 12 bases between.

This chain links TRBV10-3 with TRBJ1-4; 8 nucleotides align to TRBD1. Unmatched junction bases numbered 7, after V lost 3 bases and J lost 10 bases. The CDR3 covers 14 residues. Germline V lookup: CDR1 ENHRY, CDR2 SYGVKD. CDR3 in DNA: TGTGCCATCAGTGATGTGCAGGGGGCTGGAAAACTGTTTTTT. Translation gives CAISDVQGAGKLFF.

The genes are TRBV5-1 and TRBJ2-3; D unresolved. V gave up 4 bases and J gave up 3 bases, with 9 bases separating them. The germline gives CDR1 SGHRS, CDR2 YFSETQ. The CDR3 extends over 13 amino acids. In DNA form, the CDR3 reads TGCGCCAGCAGCACAGCTGTAACAGATACGCAGTATTTT. It is translated as CASSTAVTDTQYF.

The genes are TRBV5-1 and TRBJ1-1, with a weak D call TRBD1 (5 bases). V lost 6 bases and J 6 bases, leaving 15 bases between the germline ends. The length of the CDR3 is 13 residues. Germline lookup yields CDR1 SGHRS and CDR2 YFSETQ. In DNA, the CDR3 is TGCGCCAGCACCTTATCGCAGGGATCTGAAGCTTTCTTT. Its protein is CASTLSQGSEAFF.

The chain carries TRBV28 and TRBJ2-1, with 11 bases matching TRBD2. J lost 8 bases, V lost 6 bases, and 12 bases had no gene match. The CDR3 has 16 residues. Germline CDR1 reads MDHEN; CDR2 reads SYDVKM. The CDR3 DNA is TGTGCCAGCAGCCACACCCGGGTAGCGGGAGGGTATGAGCAGTTCTTC. This sequence encodes CASSHTRVAGGYEQFF.

The V call is TRBV15, the J call TRBJ2-3; D is perhaps TRBD1 (6 bases). V lost 5 bases and J 8 bases, leaving 17 bases between the germline ends. The CDR3 sequence is 14 residues long. Germline CDR1 and CDR2: LNHNV and YYDKDF (reference sequence). As DNA, the CDR3 is TGTGCCACCAGCCAATCAAGACAGGACGGTACGCAGTATTTT. Its protein is CATSQSRQDGTQYF. The variable domain in full, with the rest retrieved from reference TRBV15 and TRBJ2-3, is DAMVIQNPRYQVTQFGKPVTLSCSQTLNHNVMYWYQQKSSQAPKLLFHYYDKDFNNEADTPDNFQSRRPNTSFCFLDIRSPGLGDTAMYLCATSQSRQDGTQYFGPGTRLTVL.

The chain carries TRBV25-1 and TRBJ2-7, with D possibly TRBD2 on 6 matching bases. Germline V gives CDR1 MGHDK, CDR2 SYGVNS. The ends were cut back, 8 bases at V and 5 bases at J, with 16 bases in the middle. This CDR3 region has 13 residues. DNA of the CDR3: TGTGCCAGCGAAAGTGGGGGGTTGAACGAGCAGTACTTC. Its translation is CASESGGLNEQYF.

The V call is TRBV7-2, the J call TRBJ2-1; TRBD2 is a possible D gene (6 bases). This CDR3 is built from 14 residues. From germline, CDR1 is SGHTA and CDR2 FQGNSA. V lost 2 bases and J 6 bases, leaving 11 bases between the germline ends. This CDR3 is CASSLPVGGNEQFF. DNA for the CDR3: TGTGCCAGCAGCTTACCTGTGGGGGGCAATGAGCAGTTCTTC.

This sequence joins TRBV6-6 and TRBJ1-5; D is perhaps TRBD1 (6 bases). The CDR3 covers 12 residues. Per the germline V gene, CDR1 is MNHNY and CDR2 is SVGAGI (reference sequence). V was cut by 6 bases and J by 5 bases, with 8 bases left in between. CDR3 DNA sequence: TGTGCCAGCAGGGGGGCCGATCAGCCCCAGCATTTT. Protein sequence: CASRGADQPQHF.

This sequence joins TRBV4-1 and TRBJ2-1, with 7 bases that match TRBD1. The trim removed 0 bases at V and 2 bases at J, leaving 10 bases unmatched. Germline assignment: CDR1 MGHRA and CDR2 YSYEKL. The CDR3 consists of 18 residues. The CDR3 reads CASSQDRVGQGAYNEQFF. The CDR3 DNA sequence: TGCGCCAGCAGCCAAGACCGTGTCGGGCAGGGGGCCTACAATGAGCAGTTCTTC.